Listed below are T cell receptor beta chains from one sample, sequenced in a study of blood T cell repertoires in COVID-19. Here immunoSEQ multiplex PCR was the method, and the copy in TCRdb shows in-frame clones only, minus some. This sample has 140,000 or so clones; around 91% occur once, and the top ten carry approximately 3%. The material sequenced was peripheral blood. These receptors originate from a woman in her sixties or seventies with active COVID-19. CDR3s include the opening cysteine and the closing phenylalanine or tryptophan. A D gene is named only where the DNA matches it firmly. Clone size appears in some rows only: once, few, many, or a class for an expanded clone.

d_gene: -; j_gene: TRBJ2-4; v_gene: TRBV29-1; abundance: -; CDR3aa: CSVKGLAKNIQYF; CDR3nt: TGCAGCGTCAAGGGACTAGCCAAAAACATTCAGTACTTC
d_gene: -; j_gene: TRBJ2-1; v_gene: TRBV12-3/TRBV12-4; abundance: once; CDR3aa: CASRDSGDNEQFF; CDR3nt: TGTGCCAGCAGAGATAGCGGTGACAATGAGCAGTTCTTC
d_gene: TRBD1; j_gene: TRBJ2-7; v_gene: TRBV9; abundance: -; CDR3aa: CASSSRGQGEQYF; CDR3nt: TGTGCCAGCAGCTCACGGGGACAGGGCGAGCAGTACTTC
d_gene: -; j_gene: TRBJ2-7; v_gene: TRBV2; abundance: -; CDR3aa: CASRKTGSYYEQYF; CDR3nt: TGTGCCAGCAGGAAGACAGGCAGTTACTACGAGCAGTACTTC
d_gene: -; j_gene: TRBJ1-6; v_gene: TRBV28; abundance: -; CDR3aa: CASSRGPLKNSPLHF; CDR3nt: TGTGCCAGCAGTCGAGGGCCGTTGAAAAATTCACCCCTCCACTTT
d_gene: -; j_gene: TRBJ2-3; v_gene: TRBV7-9; abundance: -; CDR3aa: CASSPPGSTTSTDTQYF; CDR3nt: TGTGCCAGCAGCCCCCCGGGATCCACAACTAGCACAGATACGCAGTATTTT
d_gene: TRBD2; j_gene: TRBJ2-7; v_gene: TRBV9; abundance: few; CDR3aa: CASSVAGGDEQYF; CDR3nt: TGTGCCAGCAGCGTAGCGGGAGGTGACGAGCAGTACTTC
d_gene: -; j_gene: TRBJ2-7; v_gene: TRBV28; abundance: -; CDR3aa: CASSSTVSYEQYF; CDR3nt: TGTGCCAGCAGTTCAACAGTCTCCTACGAGCAGTACTTC
d_gene: -; j_gene: TRBJ2-5; v_gene: TRBV12-3/TRBV12-4; abundance: -; CDR3aa: CASSRTGQETQYF; CDR3nt: TGTGCCAGCAGCCGAACAGGACAAGAGACCCAGTACTTC
d_gene: -; j_gene: TRBJ1-5; v_gene: TRBV27; abundance: few; CDR3aa: CASSTSRVEPQHF; CDR3nt: TGTGCCAGCAGTACCTCGAGGGTGGAGCCCCAGCATTTT
d_gene: TRBD2; j_gene: TRBJ2-5; v_gene: TRBV9; abundance: once; CDR3aa: CASSPHEGTSGQETQYF; CDR3nt: TGTGCCAGCAGCCCCCATGAGGGGACTAGCGGTCAAGAGACCCAGTACTTC
d_gene: -; j_gene: TRBJ1-4; v_gene: TRBV2; abundance: -; CDR3aa: CASSEAEIEKLFF; CDR3nt: TGTGCCAGCAGTGAAGCGGAGATTGAAAAACTGTTTTTT
d_gene: -; j_gene: TRBJ2-6; v_gene: TRBV27; abundance: -; CDR3aa: CASSLRQGGSGANVLTF; CDR3nt: TGTGCCAGCAGTCTACGACAGGGAGGCTCTGGGGCCAACGTCCTGACTTTC
d_gene: TRBD2; j_gene: TRBJ2-5; v_gene: TRBV28; abundance: -; CDR3aa: CASSGGETQYF; CDR3nt: TGTGCCAGCAGCGGGGGGGAGACCCAGTACTTC
d_gene: -; j_gene: TRBJ1-1; v_gene: TRBV11-2; abundance: -; CDR3aa: CASSPLTGTEAFF; CDR3nt: TGTGCCAGCAGCCCTTTAACGGGGACTGAAGCTTTCTTT
d_gene: TRBD1; j_gene: TRBJ2-7; v_gene: TRBV7-2; abundance: once; CDR3aa: CASSLGPGGRYEQYF; CDR3nt: TGTGCCAGCAGCTTAGGTCCAGGGGGTCGCTACGAGCAGTACTTC
d_gene: -; j_gene: TRBJ2-1; v_gene: TRBV7-8; abundance: -; CDR3aa: CASSLRLNEQFF; CDR3nt: TGTGCCAGCAGCTTACGACTCAATGAGCAGTTCTTC
d_gene: TRBD1; j_gene: TRBJ2-7; v_gene: TRBV28; abundance: -; CDR3aa: CASRRQGGFEQYF; CDR3nt: TGTGCCAGCAGAAGACAGGGGGGGTTCGAGCAGTACTTC
d_gene: TRBD2; j_gene: TRBJ2-2; v_gene: TRBV6-1; abundance: -; CDR3aa: CASSETSGATGELFF; CDR3nt: TGTGCCAGCAGTGAAACTAGCGGGGCCACCGGGGAGCTGTTTTTT
d_gene: -; j_gene: TRBJ1-1; v_gene: TRBV9; abundance: -; CDR3aa: CASSVATGLNTEAFF; CDR3nt: TGTGCCAGCAGCGTAGCGACAGGTTTGAACACTGAAGCTTTCTTT
d_gene: -; j_gene: TRBJ2-5; v_gene: TRBV3-1/TRBV3-2; abundance: few; CDR3aa: CASSPETSQETQYF; CDR3nt: TGTGCCAGCAGCCCGGAAACTAGTCAAGAGACCCAGTACTTC
d_gene: -; j_gene: TRBJ1-5; v_gene: TRBV15; abundance: -; CDR3aa: CATSRDGGVFLAGDQPQHF; CDR3nt: TGTGCCACCAGCAGAGATGGAGGTGTTTTTCTTGCGGGGGATCAGCCCCAGCATTTT
d_gene: TRBD1; j_gene: TRBJ2-4; v_gene: TRBV6-2/TRBV6-3; abundance: -; CDR3aa: CASSAGTANIQYF; CDR3nt: TGTGCCAGCAGTGCCGGGACAGCAAACATTCAGTACTTC
d_gene: TRBD1; j_gene: TRBJ2-5; v_gene: TRBV6-5; abundance: -; CDR3aa: CASSRGQQETQYF; CDR3nt: TGTGCCAGCTCAAGGGGGCAGCAAGAGACCCAGTACTTC
d_gene: TRBD2; j_gene: TRBJ2-5; v_gene: TRBV6-8; abundance: once; CDR3aa: CASSRTSGSKANRIRETQYF; CDR3nt: TGTGCCAGCAGCCGGACTAGCGGGAGCAAAGCCAACAGGATAAGGGAGACCCAGTACTTC
d_gene: -; j_gene: TRBJ1-5; v_gene: TRBV18; abundance: once; CDR3aa: CASGGGAGNQPQHF; CDR3nt: TGTGCCAGCGGGGGGGGCGCGGGCAATCAGCCCCAGCATTTT
d_gene: TRBD2; j_gene: TRBJ2-1; v_gene: TRBV27; abundance: -; CDR3aa: CATRLAGTRQGEQFF; CDR3nt: TGTGCCACTCGATTAGCGGGAACCCGCCAGGGTGAGCAGTTCTTC
d_gene: TRBD2; j_gene: TRBJ2-1; v_gene: TRBV25-1; abundance: -; CDR3aa: CASSAQETSNYNEQFF; CDR3nt: TGTGCCAGCAGTGCTCAAGAGACTAGCAACTACAATGAGCAGTTCTTC
d_gene: -; j_gene: TRBJ1-2; v_gene: TRBV6-5; abundance: -; CDR3aa: CASSYSQGRGYTF; CDR3nt: TGTGCCAGCAGTTACTCGCAGGGTCGGGGCTACACCTTC
d_gene: -; j_gene: TRBJ2-2; v_gene: TRBV28; abundance: -; CDR3aa: CASSLRELTGELFF; CDR3nt: TGTGCCAGCAGCCTCCGGGAACTCACCGGGGAGCTGTTTTTT
d_gene: TRBD1; j_gene: TRBJ2-5; v_gene: TRBV29-1; abundance: -; CDR3aa: CSVGDSQETQYF; CDR3nt: TGCAGCGTAGGGGACAGCCAAGAGACCCAGTACTTC
d_gene: -; j_gene: TRBJ1-2; v_gene: TRBV5-5; abundance: -; CDR3aa: CASSLVSGSNYGYTF; CDR3nt: TGTGCCAGCAGCTTGGTCTCGGGGTCTAACTATGGCTACACCTTC
d_gene: TRBD2; j_gene: TRBJ2-2; v_gene: TRBV5-1; abundance: -; CDR3aa: CASSLSGIDTGELFF; CDR3nt: TGCGCCAGCAGCCTGAGCGGGATAGACACCGGGGAGCTGTTTTTT
d_gene: -; j_gene: TRBJ1-1; v_gene: TRBV10-3; abundance: -; CDR3aa: CAISGQVNTEAFF; CDR3nt: TGTGCCATCAGTGGACAGGTGAACACTGAAGCTTTCTTT
d_gene: TRBD1; j_gene: TRBJ1-2; v_gene: TRBV11-2; abundance: -; CDR3aa: CASSLGQSNYGYTF; CDR3nt: TGTGCCAGCAGCTTGGGACAGTCTAACTATGGCTACACCTTC
d_gene: TRBD1; j_gene: TRBJ1-5; v_gene: TRBV19; abundance: many; CDR3aa: CASKDRGSNQPQHF; CDR3nt: TGTGCCAGTAAGGACAGGGGGTCCAATCAGCCCCAGCATTTT
d_gene: -; j_gene: TRBJ1-1; v_gene: TRBV6-5; abundance: -; CDR3aa: CASSLGGGTEAFF; CDR3nt: TGTGCCAGCAGCCTAGGGGGGGGCACTGAAGCTTTCTTT
d_gene: TRBD1; j_gene: TRBJ2-1; v_gene: TRBV28; abundance: -; CDR3aa: CASSYRGREDEQFF; CDR3nt: TGTGCCAGCAGTTACAGGGGGCGTGAAGATGAGCAGTTCTTC
d_gene: -; j_gene: TRBJ1-6; v_gene: TRBV27; abundance: -; CDR3aa: CASSVDSSGNSPLHF; CDR3nt: TGTGCCAGCAGTGTGGACAGCTCGGGCAATTCACCCCTCCACTTT
d_gene: -; j_gene: TRBJ2-6; v_gene: TRBV6-2/TRBV6-3; abundance: -; CDR3aa: CASSYSGTYSGANVLTF; CDR3nt: TGTGCCAGCAGTTACTCGGGCACGTACTCTGGGGCCAACGTCCTGACTTTC